This T cell receptor (beta chain) was documented in a study of cytomegalovirus exposure and HLA in healthy donors. Primers for the PCR totalled 60 Vbeta and 13 Jbeta. Data came from immunoSEQ multiplex PCR; TCRdb stores just in-frame clones and leaves some out. Seen here are roughly 98,000 clones, approximately 65% observed once, and the top ten hold about 5.4%. Germline V lookup: CDR1 SGHRS, CDR2 YFSETQ. V shed 5 bases, J shed 6 bases, and the junction held 4 bases outside the gene matches. This CDR3 comprises 15 residues. This clone has just a few counts. Sequencing input: PBMCs. This clonotype was sampled from a woman in her thirties in good health and CMV-seropositive. The chain combines TRBV5-1 with TRBJ2-2; 13 bases are a match to TRBD2. CDR3 DNA sequence: TGCGCCAGCAGATTGACTAGCGGGGGGCCCGGGGAGCTGTTTTTT. Translating it yields CASRLTSGGPGELFF.